This T cell receptor beta chain was obtained from a study of blood T cell repertoires in COVID-19. CDR1 and CDR2 (germline): MNHNY, SVGAGI (reference sequence). This CDR3 is built from 15 residues. Trimming pared 2 bases from V and 4 bases from J, leaving 12 bases between. This clone has only one observation. The assay was immunoSEQ multiplex PCR, and TCRdb's table has in-frame clones only and misses some. The repertoire holds about 150,000 clones, with approximately 91% as singletons. The V gene is TRBV6-6, the J gene TRBJ1-5; D is unclear. The sample consisted of peripheral blood. This TCR was recovered from a woman in her 70s with acute or convalescent COVID-19. CDR3 DNA: TGTGCCAGCAGTTACCACCGGGATACTAATCAGCCCCAGCATTTT. It specifies CASSYHRDTNQPQHF.